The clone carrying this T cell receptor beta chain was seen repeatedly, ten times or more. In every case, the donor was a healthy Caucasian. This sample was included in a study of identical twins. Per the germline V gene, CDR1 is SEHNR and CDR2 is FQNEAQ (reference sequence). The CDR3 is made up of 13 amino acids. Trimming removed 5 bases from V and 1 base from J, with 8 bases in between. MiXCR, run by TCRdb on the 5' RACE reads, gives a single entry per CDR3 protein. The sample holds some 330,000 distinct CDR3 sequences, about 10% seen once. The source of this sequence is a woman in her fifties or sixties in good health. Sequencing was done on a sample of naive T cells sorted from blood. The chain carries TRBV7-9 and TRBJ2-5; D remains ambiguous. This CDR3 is CASSPHSQETQYF. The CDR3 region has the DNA TGTGCCAGCAGCCCCCACTCCCAAGAGACCCAGTACTTC.